The next 23 T cell receptor beta chains were all read from a single sample in a study of T cell clonality in common variable immunodeficiency (dated by TCRdb to the mid-2010s). Receptor libraries were prepared by the immunoSEQ multiplex PCR assay. TCRdb's version of the immuneACCESS table is confined to in-frame rearrangements and falls short of the full clone set. An unresolved V gene accounts for under half of the shortfall where checked; the remainder is of unknown origin. There are 45,000 to 55,000 clones in this sample, and none of them is a singleton. The ten largest clones add up to approximately 5.5% of the sample. The sample comprised peripheral blood mononuclear cells. The receptors shown here come from a person aged 18 to 69 in good health.

At least ten counts were recorded for this clone. The read ends 3 residues early relative to the CDR3; the germline J gene fills the gap. The genes are TRBV6-2 or TRBV6-3 and TRBJ1-1, with a possible D match to TRBD1 (5 bases). The germline V gene encodes CDR1 MNHEY and CDR2 SVGEGT. CDR3 length: 14 amino acids. The ends were cut back, 2 bases at V and 1 base at J, with 8 bases in the middle. The CDR3 DNA, read in part, is TGTGCCAGCAGTTACCCTCAGGGGAACACTGAA. This sequence encodes CASSYPQGNTE. In full, the CDR3 reads CASSYPQGNTEAFF.

The sample holds many counts of this clone. The read comes to an end 3 residues before the CDR3 does, leaving the germline J gene to fill in the end. This chain joins TRBV5-1 and TRBJ1-2; TRBD1 matches at 9 bases. After removal of 7 bases from V and 7 bases from J, the junction contained 11 bases not matched to a gene. Germline V gives CDR1 SGHRS, CDR2 YFSETQ. This CDR3 has 14 residues. CDR3 region: CASWEQGATIGYTF. Partial CDR3 DNA: TGCGCCAGCTGGGAACAGGGGGCAACTATTGGC.

At least ten counts were recorded for this clone. The read stops 3 residues short of the end of the CDR3; the missing end is completed from the germline J gene. The chain uses TRBV6-2 or TRBV6-3 and TRBJ1-5, with 8 bases matching TRBD1. This CDR3 is 15 amino acids long. Germline values: CDR1 MNHEY, CDR2 SVGEGT. V dropped 7 bases and J dropped 7; count of bases not matched to a gene: 12. The sequenced part of the CDR3 DNA is TGTGCCAGCACTAAGACAGGGGATGGGATCCAGCCC. Encoded protein: CASTKTGDGIQP. The full-length CDR3 reads as CASTKTGDGIQPQHF.

This clone was observed many times. The read stops 3 residues short of the end of the CDR3; the missing end is completed from the germline J gene. This chain connects TRBV29-1 to TRBJ2-1; D is ambiguous. V was trimmed by 3 bases and J by 5 bases, leaving 17 bases between them. Germline CDR1 reads SQVTM; CDR2 reads ANQGSEA. The CDR3 contains 15 residues. The covered CDR3 bases are TGCAGCGTTGATGGTTATGGAGCGCCAGACAATGAG. It is translated as CSVDGYGAPDNE. The whole CDR3 region reads CSVDGYGAPDNEQFF.

A few counts support this clone. The read stops 3 residues short of the end of the CDR3; the missing end is completed from the germline J gene. The chain employs TRBV20-1 and TRBJ2-1, with no clear D. V was pared by 5 bases and J by 5 bases, with 7 bases between. Germline V lookup: CDR1 DFQATT, CDR2 SNEGSKA (reference sequence). This CDR3 region has 11 residues. The CDR3 spells CSAFSNNEQFF. The CDR3 bases that were read are TGCAGTGCTTTCAGTAACAATGAG.

This clone was found many times. The read is 3 residues too short to cover the CDR3 end, so that end is filled in from the germline J gene. The genes are TRBV2 and TRBJ1-1; 7 nucleotides match TRBD1. The CDR3 contains 13 residues. The germline gives CDR1 SNHLY, CDR2 FYNNEI. V shed 6 bases, J shed 4 bases, and the junction held 5 bases outside the gene matches. The CDR3 loop is CASSRQGFTEAFF. CDR3 DNA (partial): TGTGCCAGCAGCCGACAGGGTTTCACTGAA.

This clone was seen repeatedly, ten times or more. The sequenced CDR3 bases are TGTGCCAGCAGCTCCCAGGGCACCGGGGAG. It is translated as CASSSQGTGE. The entire CDR3 is CASSSQGTGELFF. This chain connects TRBV11-3 to TRBJ2-2, with D perhaps matching TRBD1 (5 bases). The read finishes 3 residues shy of the CDR3 end, and the germline J gene is used to complete it. Germline CDR1 is SGHNT and CDR2 is YENEEA. V was trimmed by 4 bases and J by 4 bases, leaving 7 bases between them. The CDR3 totals 13 residues.

To note about this clone: From the germline J gene comes the end of the CDR3, since the read stops 3 residues before it. This chain connects TRBV7-9 to TRBJ1-2; a weak D match, TRBD1 (5 bases). The CDR3 contains 14 residues. Germline V gives CDR1 SEHNR, CDR2 FQNEAQ (reference sequence). The chain's CDR3 is CASSPGGRPYDYTF. The part of the CDR3 DNA that was read is TGTGCCAGCAGCCCTGGGGGGAGACCCTACGAC.

This clone showed up many times. The read terminates 3 residues before the CDR3 end, so the remaining end is supplied by the germline J gene. The chain has TRBV30 and TRBJ2-2; 7 nucleotides agree with TRBD1. This CDR3 spans 16 amino acids. V dropped 4 bases and J dropped 5; count of bases not matched to a gene: 13. Germline CDR1 GTSNPN, CDR2 SVGIG (reference sequence). The CDR3 loop is CAWITGAGLSTGELFF. The sequenced CDR3 bases are TGTGCCTGGATCACAGGGGCGGGTTTGAGTACCGGGGAG.

In this sample, this clone turned up a few times. From the germline J gene comes the end of the CDR3, since the read stops 3 residues before it. This rearrangement joins TRBV5-1 to TRBJ2-1; tentative D call: TRBD1 (7 bases). Germline assignment: CDR1 SGHRS and CDR2 YFSETQ. This CDR3 is 13 amino acids long. Trimming shortened V by 4 bases and J by 7 bases, and 12 bases separated the two germline ends. Partial CDR3 DNA: TGCGCCAGCAGCGGCGGGACAGAGAATGAG. The encoded protein is CASSGGTENE. The complete CDR3 protein is CASSGGTENEQFF.

This clone was observed a few times. The CDR3 end falls 3 residues outside the read, so it is completed with the germline J gene. The chain combines TRBV5-1 with TRBJ2-1; a weak D match, TRBD2 (7 bases). V lost 5 bases, J lost 9 bases, and 9 bases lay in between. Germline CDR1 is SGHRS and CDR2 is YFSETQ. The CDR3 runs to 11 residues. The CDR3 loop reads CASRGGGEQFF. CDR3 DNA, as far as it was read: TGCGCCAGCAGGGGAGGGGGTGAG.

This clone was picked up many times. The CDR3 end is not reached by the read, which stops 3 residues before it; the germline J gene fills it in. The genes are TRBV6-2 or TRBV6-3 and TRBJ2-5; 10 nucleotides line up with TRBD2. The CDR3 spans 14 residues. V shed 5 bases, J shed 3 bases, and the junction held 3 bases outside the gene matches. Germline CDR1 is MNHEY and CDR2 is SVGEGT. The part of the CDR3 DNA that was read is TGTGCCAGCAGTCGGACTAGCGGAAAAGAGACC. Translation gives CASSRTSGKET. In full, the CDR3 reads CASSRTSGKETQYF.

This clone was counted at least ten times. The CDR3 is cut off 3 residues early in the read; its end comes from the germline J gene. The V and J genes are TRBV4-1 and TRBJ2-5; no clear D. This CDR3 has 12 amino acids. CDR1 is MGHRA and CDR2 is YSYEKL in the germline V gene. With 0 bases removed from V and 4 bases from J, the gap between germline ends came to 3 bases. CDR3 DNA (partial): TGCGCCAGCAGCCAAGATAGAGAGACC. Translating it yields CASSQDRET. The full CDR3 protein is CASSQDRETQYF.

This clone was counted many times. The observed sequence ends 3 residues before the CDR3 terminus, with the missing tail filled in from the germline J gene. The rearrangement links TRBV20-1 to TRBJ2-1; TRBD2 aligns across 9 bases. In germline, CDR1 is DFQATT, CDR2 SNEGSKA (reference sequence). J was trimmed by 7 bases and V by 7 bases; bases with no gene match: 8. The CDR3 loop spans 13 amino acids. This CDR3 reads CSVFSGSGNEQFF. CDR3 bases read: TGCAGTGTCTTTAGCGGGAGTGGGAATGAG.

This clone was observed many times. Read coverage stops 3 residues before the CDR3 terminus; the germline J gene supplies the remainder. The chain uses TRBV5-1 and TRBJ1-3; D remains unclear. The V gene lost 0 bases and the J gene lost 3 bases, with 13 bases spanning the gap. This CDR3 has 16 amino acids. Looked up from germline, CDR1 is SGHRS and CDR2 is YFSETQ. CDR3 bases read: TGCGCCAGCAGCTTGGAGGGTCAGCGGCATGGAAACACC. Protein: CASSLEGQRHGNT. The whole CDR3 sequence reads CASSLEGQRHGNTIYF.

This clone has at least ten counts. The read finishes 3 residues shy of the CDR3 end, and the germline J gene is used to complete it. This rearrangement joins TRBV5-6 to TRBJ1-5; D call uncertain. In germline, CDR1 is SGHDT, CDR2 YYEEEE. V was shortened by 0 bases and J by 4 bases, with 5 bases between the two germline ends. This CDR3 comprises 13 residues. Incomplete CDR3 DNA: TGTGCCAGCAGCTTGGCCGGGAATCAGCCC. Protein product: CASSLAGNQP. The full CDR3 protein reads CASSLAGNQPQHF. Full variable domain (remainder filled in from reference TRBV5-6 and TRBJ1-5): DAGVTQSPTHLIKTRGQQVTLRCSPKSGHDTVSWYQQALGQGPQFIFQYYEEEERQRGNFPDRFSGHQFPNYSSELNVNALLLGDSALYLCASSLAGNQPQHFGDGTRLSIL.

This clone has at least ten counts. The CDR3 sequence is CASSLRDRAHEQYF. Incomplete CDR3 DNA: TGCGCCAGCAGCTTAAGGGACAGGGCCCACGAG. This chain uses TRBV5-1 with TRBJ2-7, with 9 bases aligning to TRBD1. The read ends 3 residues early relative to the CDR3; the germline J gene fills the gap. The CDR3 totals 14 residues. Germline V gives CDR1 SGHRS, CDR2 YFSETQ. The ends lost 2 bases at V and 5 bases at J; junction bases unmatched: 5. The full variable domain, in which reference TRBV5-1 and TRBJ2-7 provide the parts outside the CDR3, is KAGVTQTPRYLIKTRGQQVTLSCSPISGHRSVSWYQQTPGQGLQFLFEYFSETQRNKGNFPGRFSGRQFSNSRSEMNVSTLELGDSALYLCASSLRDRAHEQYFGPGTRLTVT.

This clone was recorded at least ten times. The observed sequence ends 3 residues before the CDR3 terminus, with the missing tail filled in from the germline J gene. The chain employs TRBV12-5 and TRBJ2-5, with 8 nucleotides matching TRBD2. Germline CDR1 is LGHNT and CDR2 is FRNRAP. The CDR3 sequence is 15 residues long. V lost 2 bases and J lost 4; bases outside the gene matches: 6. The CDR3 loop is CASGLTGRGGETQYF. The part of the CDR3 DNA that was read is TGTGCTAGTGGTTTGACCGGGAGGGGAGGAGAGACC.

This clone was picked up many times. The CDR3 end falls 3 residues outside the read, so it is completed with the germline J gene. This chain uses TRBV5-1 with TRBJ2-3; 8 positions match TRBD2. Trimming at V came to 4 bases and at J to 4 bases, leaving 17 bases not matched to a gene. CDR1 is SGHRS and CDR2 is YFSETQ in the germline V gene. The CDR3 has 18 residues. The DNA read from the CDR3 is TGCGCCAGCAGCCCAACCCCCCTCATGAGCGGGAGTGCAGATACG. Amino acid sequence: CASSPTPLMSGSADT. The entire CDR3 reads CASSPTPLMSGSADTQYF.

This clone has a count of ten or more. The read ends 3 residues shy of where the CDR3 ends; the end is completed using the germline J gene. The rearrangement joins TRBV30 to TRBJ1-6; no clear D. Trimming took off 4 bases at V and 8 bases at J, with 12 bases between the two ends. The germline CDR1 and CDR2 sequences are GTSNPN and SVGIG (reference sequence). This CDR3 comprises 13 residues. The sequenced CDR3 bases are TGTGCCTGGACACGGGTAATGGATTCACCC. It encodes CAWTRVMDSP. The CDR3 reads in full as CAWTRVMDSPLHF.

This clone was seen at least ten times. CDR3 protein: CASRTGTHSYEQYF. CDR3 DNA, as far as it was read: TGTGCCAGCAGAACCGGGACTCACTCCTACGAG. This rearrangement joins TRBV6-2 or TRBV6-3 to TRBJ2-7; possible D gene TRBD2, 6 bases. Read data end 3 residues before the CDR3 end; the end is taken from the germline J gene. The germline CDR1 and CDR2 sequences are MNHEY and SVGEGT. The CDR3 has 14 residues. V lost 6 bases and J lost 0, with 12 bases in between.

The table lists this clone with many counts. The junction and the germline gene differ at one end; a read error may be behind it. The CDR3 goes on 3 residues after the read ends, and that part is filled in from the germline J gene. The J gene is TRBJ2-7, the V gene TRBV4-2; a possible D gene is TRBD1 (5 bases). CDR3 length equals 13 residues. The germline gives CDR1 LGHNA, CDR2 YNFKEQ. CDR3 DNA, as far as it was read: TGCGCCAGCAGCCAAGCACAGGACTACGAG. It codes for CASSQAQDYE. In full, the CDR3 reads CASSQAQDYEQYF.

This clone was observed at least ten times. The CDR3 is cut off 3 residues early in the read; its end comes from the germline J gene. This chain links TRBV7-2 with TRBJ2-3; 9 bases are shared with TRBD2. In germline, CDR1 is SGHTA, CDR2 FQGNSA. This CDR3 spans 15 amino acids. Trimming cost V 4 bases and J 1 base; bases outside gene matches: 3. Incomplete CDR3 DNA: TGTGCCAGCAGCTCCCGGACTAGCGGCACAGATACG. It codes for CASSSRTSGTDT. The whole CDR3 region reads CASSSRTSGTDTQYF. The whole variable domain, remainder taken from reference TRBV7-2 and TRBJ2-3, is GAGVSQSPSNKVTEKGKDVELRCDPISGHTALYWYRQSLGQGLEFLIYFQGNSAPDKSGLPSDRFSAERTGGSVSTLTIQRTQQEDSAVYLCASSSRTSGTDTQYFGPGTRLTVL.